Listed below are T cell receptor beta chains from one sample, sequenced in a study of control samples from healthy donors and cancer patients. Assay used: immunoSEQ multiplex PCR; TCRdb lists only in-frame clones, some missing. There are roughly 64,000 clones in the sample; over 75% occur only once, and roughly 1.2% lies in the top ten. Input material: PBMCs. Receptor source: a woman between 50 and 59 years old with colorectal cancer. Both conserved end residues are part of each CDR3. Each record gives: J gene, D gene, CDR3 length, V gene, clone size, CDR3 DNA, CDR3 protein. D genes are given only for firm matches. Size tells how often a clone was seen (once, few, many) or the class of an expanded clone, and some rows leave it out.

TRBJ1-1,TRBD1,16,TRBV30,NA,TGTGCCTGGAGTGCGCCTCGACAGGGTTTCCGCCTCGAAGCTTTCTTT,CAWSAPRQGFRLEAFF
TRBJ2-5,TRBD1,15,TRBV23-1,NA,TGCGCCAGCCCTCGGAAGGGGGCGGCGGAAGAGACCCAGTACTTC,CASPRKGAAEETQYF
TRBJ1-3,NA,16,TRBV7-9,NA,TGTGCCAGCAGCCCGCCAGCGGGATTCTCTGGAAACACCATATATTTT,CASSPPAGFSGNTIYF
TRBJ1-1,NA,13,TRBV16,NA,TGTGCCAGCAGCCAAGGTCTAGGCACTGAAGCTTTCTTT,CASSQGLGTEAFF
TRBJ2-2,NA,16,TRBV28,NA,TGTGCCAGCAGTTTAACGGGGCGTCGCGGCACCGGGGAGCTGTTTTTT,CASSLTGRRGTGELFF
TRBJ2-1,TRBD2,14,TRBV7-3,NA,TGTGCCAGCAGATCACCCCGGACTAGTTTCGAGCAGTTCTTC,CASRSPRTSFEQFF
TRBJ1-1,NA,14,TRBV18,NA,TGTGCCAGCTCACCACTGGCGATGAACACTGAAGCTTTCTTT,CASSPLAMNTEAFF
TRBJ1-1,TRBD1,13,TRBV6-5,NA,TGTGCCAGCGGCCGACAGGGGGGCACTGAAGCTTTCTTT,CASGRQGGTEAFF
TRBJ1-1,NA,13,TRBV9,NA,TGTGCCAGCAGCGTAGACGGGAACACTGAAGCTTTCTTT,CASSVDGNTEAFF
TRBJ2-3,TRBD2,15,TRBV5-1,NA,TGCGCCAGCAGCTTAAGGACTAGCGGGAAAGATACGCAGTATTTT,CASSLRTSGKDTQYF
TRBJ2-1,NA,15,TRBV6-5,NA,TGTGCCAGCAGTTACGGTCGGGAGTGGATGAATGAGCAGTTCTTC,CASSYGREWMNEQFF
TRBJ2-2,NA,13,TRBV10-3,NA,TGTGCCATCAGTGAGGAAAACACCGGGGAGCTGTTTTTT,CAISEENTGELFF
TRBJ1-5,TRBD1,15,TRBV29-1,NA,TGCAGCGTAAGGACAGGGGGAAATAGCAATCAGCCCCAGCATTTT,CSVRTGGNSNQPQHF
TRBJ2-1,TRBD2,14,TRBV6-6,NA,TGTGCCAGCAGTTACTCCGACCGGGAGGCTGAGCAGTTCTTC,CASSYSDREAEQFF
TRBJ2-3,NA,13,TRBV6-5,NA,TGTGCCAGCAGTTACATGAGGACAGATACGCAGTATTTT,CASSYMRTDTQYF
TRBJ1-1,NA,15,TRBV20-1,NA,TGCAGTGCTAGTTCCCGGGGACACATGAACACTGAAGCTTTCTTT,CSASSRGHMNTEAFF
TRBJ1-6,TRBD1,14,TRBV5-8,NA,TGTGCCAGCAGCAAACGACAGGGTGATTCACCCCTCCACTTT,CASSKRQGDSPLHF
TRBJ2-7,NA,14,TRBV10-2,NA,TGCGCCAGCAGAGTGAGCGGGCCCTCCTACGAGCAGTACTTC,CASRVSGPSYEQYF
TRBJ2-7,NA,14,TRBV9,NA,TGTGCCAGCAGCGTCGGACTTGGGACCTACGAGCAGTACTTC,CASSVGLGTYEQYF
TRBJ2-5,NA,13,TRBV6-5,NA,TGTGCCAGCAGTAGGGACGGTCAAGAGACCCAGTACTTC,CASSRDGQETQYF
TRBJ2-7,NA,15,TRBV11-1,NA,TGTGCCAGCAGCCCCGGTCCCTCGGTCCCCTACGAGCAGTACTTC,CASSPGPSVPYEQYF
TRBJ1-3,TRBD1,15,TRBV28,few,TGTGCCAGCAGGTCGGACAGGGTCCCTGGAAACACCATATATTTT,CASRSDRVPGNTIYF
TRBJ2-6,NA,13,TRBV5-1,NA,TGCGCCAGCAGCTTGCCCGGGGCCAACGTCCTGACTTTC,CASSLPGANVLTF
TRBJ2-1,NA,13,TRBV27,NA,TGTGCCAGCAGTTACGACAGAGACAATGAGCAGTTCTTC,CASSYDRDNEQFF
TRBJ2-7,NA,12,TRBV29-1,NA,TGCAGCGTTGAAGGGGGCGGTAGCGAGCAGTACTTC,CSVEGGGSEQYF
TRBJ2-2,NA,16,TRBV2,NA,TGTGCCAGCAGTGAAGCTCGGGGGTCGAACACCGGGGAGCTGTTTTTT,CASSEARGSNTGELFF
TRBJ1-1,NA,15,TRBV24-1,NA,TGTGCCACCAGTGACCCTGGGACCCCGGCCACTGAAGCTTTCTTT,CATSDPGTPATEAFF